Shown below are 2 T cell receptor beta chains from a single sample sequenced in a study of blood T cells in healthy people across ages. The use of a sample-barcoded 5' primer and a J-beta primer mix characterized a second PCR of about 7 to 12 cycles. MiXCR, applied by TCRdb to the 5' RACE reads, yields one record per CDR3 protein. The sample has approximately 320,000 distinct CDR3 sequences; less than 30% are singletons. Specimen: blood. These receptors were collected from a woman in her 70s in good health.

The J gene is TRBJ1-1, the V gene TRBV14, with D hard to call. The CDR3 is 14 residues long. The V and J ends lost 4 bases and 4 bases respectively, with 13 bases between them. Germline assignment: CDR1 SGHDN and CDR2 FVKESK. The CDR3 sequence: CASSRSALGTEAFF. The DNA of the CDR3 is TGTGCCAGCAGCCGCAGCGCCCTGGGCACTGAAGCTTTCTTT.

DNA for the CDR3: TGTGCCAGCTCTCGACAGGGTTGGGGCCTGGGGGGCTACACCTTC. Its translation is CASSRQGWGLGGYTF. V and J are TRBV28 and TRBJ1-2, with 7 bases fitting TRBD1. The CDR3 is 15 residues long. Looked up from germline, CDR1 is MDHEN and CDR2 is SYDVKM. V lost 8 bases and J lost 8; bases outside the gene matches: 17.